This record concerns one T cell receptor beta chain sequence. The germline gene is not matched at one end of the junction; a read error may be the cause. Two-round multiplex PCR, the amplification method, yielded TCR beta CDR3 from genomic DNA. Initially, in first-round PCR, primers specific to each TRBV and TRBJ gene were used. From the multiplex PCR reads, TCRdb called clonotypes with MiXCR, one entry per CDR3 protein. Among approximately 41,000 distinct CDR3 sequences listed, less than 25% were seen once. The sample comes from a study of prognosis after radiotherapy for stage I lung cancer. Turning to the study itself: Newly diagnosed primary stage I lung tumors occurred in approximately 15 patients, and oligometastatic NSCLC after surgical resection of the primary tumor occurred in five or six. Medically, all non-small cell lung cancer patients were deemed inoperable.

Imaging by CT and PET/CT found every patient node-negative, and no patient had prior chemotherapy, radiotherapy or other malignancies. Collection of peripheral blood, in a volume of 4.5 to 6.5 milliliters, was performed at each of two time points. There are 14 residues in the CDR3. Germline V gene data show CDR1 as SGHDT and CDR2 as YYEEEE. V usage is TRBV5-6 and J usage is TRBJ1-3; TRBD1 might be the D (6 bases). The sequencing here drew on PBMCs, taken before or after stereotactic body radiation therapy (not recorded which). This receptor was obtained from a donor over 45 with non-small cell lung cancer. Here the CDR3 DNA reads TGTGACAGCAGCATTCGGACAGAAAACAACACCATATATTTT. Translated: CDSSIRTENNTIYF.